The present entry profiles one T cell receptor (beta chain) with its context. The ends lost 6 bases at V and 4 bases at J; junction bases unmatched: 6. This CDR3 contains 14 residues. Germline CDR1 reads MNHEY; CDR2 reads SVGAGI. Original processing methods: Researchers report that nucleated cell counts were estimated from reference gene primer amplification. Assay: immunoSEQ multiplex PCR; the TCRdb copy retains only in-frame clones and omits some. The DNA gave D and trimming, while V, J and clone size come from that table. The sample comprises 95,000 to 100,000 clones, around 87% of which are singletons, and under 14% rests with the top ten. This sample was taken from a study of blood T cell repertoires in COVID-19. About the study: Italy, Spain and the United States were the sources of the convalescent and acute COVID-19 samples.

The sequence was obtained from a woman aged 25 to 39 with acute or convalescent COVID-19. The V gene is TRBV6-5, the J gene TRBJ1-2, with 9 nucleotides matching TRBD1. The source material was peripheral blood. Written as DNA, the CDR3 is TGTGCCAGCAGCCGAGGACAGGGGACCTATGGCTACACCTTC. Translated, it gives CASSRGQGTYGYTF.